The clone carrying this TCR beta chain has at least ten counts. The target antigen is unknown. The data stem from a study of spatial heterogeneity in lung cancer. The study's findings and limits: Circulating ubiquitous expanded tumor TCRs were observed more frequently at resection than at follow-up.

Using its own MiXCR run on the 5' RACE reads, TCRdb lists one record per CDR3 protein. The table lists about 21,000 distinct CDR3 sequences, around 4.3% of them singletons. This CDR3 is built from 11 residues. V shed 10 bases and J shed 5 bases, with 11 bases lying between them. Per germline, CDR1 SNHLY and CDR2 FYNNEI. The time point: sample taken at primary tumor resection. This receptor was taken from a male donor with early-stage non-small cell lung cancer. The specimen comprised PBMCs, sampled at surgery. The chain recombines TRBV2 with TRBJ1-1, with D perhaps TRBD1 (5 bases). CDR3 sequence (DNA): TGTGCCACGGGGGGGTGGACTGAAGCTTTCTTT. Its protein is CATGGWTEAFF.